This record concerns one TCR beta chain sequence. Data came from immunoSEQ multiplex PCR; TCRdb stores just in-frame clones and leaves some out. The data show a few hundred thousand clones, with about 86% seen just once and under 15% held by the top ten. This sample was included in a study of blood T cell repertoires in COVID-19. Ages ranged from about 18 to 89 years, with residence in approximately 25 US areas. Germline loops: CDR1 MGHDK, CDR2 SYGVNS. This CDR3 contains 13 residues. V was trimmed by 8 bases and J by 4 bases, leaving 15 bases between them. This chain connects TRBV25-1 to TRBJ2-7; D might be TRBD1 (7 bases). The sample taken for sequencing was PBMCs or T cells enriched from blood (not recorded which). The receptor was derived from a woman aged 45-59 years with acute COVID-19. CDR3 in amino acids: CASLKTGTYEQYF. The CDR3 DNA reads TGTGCCAGCTTAAAGACAGGGACTTACGAGCAGTACTTC.